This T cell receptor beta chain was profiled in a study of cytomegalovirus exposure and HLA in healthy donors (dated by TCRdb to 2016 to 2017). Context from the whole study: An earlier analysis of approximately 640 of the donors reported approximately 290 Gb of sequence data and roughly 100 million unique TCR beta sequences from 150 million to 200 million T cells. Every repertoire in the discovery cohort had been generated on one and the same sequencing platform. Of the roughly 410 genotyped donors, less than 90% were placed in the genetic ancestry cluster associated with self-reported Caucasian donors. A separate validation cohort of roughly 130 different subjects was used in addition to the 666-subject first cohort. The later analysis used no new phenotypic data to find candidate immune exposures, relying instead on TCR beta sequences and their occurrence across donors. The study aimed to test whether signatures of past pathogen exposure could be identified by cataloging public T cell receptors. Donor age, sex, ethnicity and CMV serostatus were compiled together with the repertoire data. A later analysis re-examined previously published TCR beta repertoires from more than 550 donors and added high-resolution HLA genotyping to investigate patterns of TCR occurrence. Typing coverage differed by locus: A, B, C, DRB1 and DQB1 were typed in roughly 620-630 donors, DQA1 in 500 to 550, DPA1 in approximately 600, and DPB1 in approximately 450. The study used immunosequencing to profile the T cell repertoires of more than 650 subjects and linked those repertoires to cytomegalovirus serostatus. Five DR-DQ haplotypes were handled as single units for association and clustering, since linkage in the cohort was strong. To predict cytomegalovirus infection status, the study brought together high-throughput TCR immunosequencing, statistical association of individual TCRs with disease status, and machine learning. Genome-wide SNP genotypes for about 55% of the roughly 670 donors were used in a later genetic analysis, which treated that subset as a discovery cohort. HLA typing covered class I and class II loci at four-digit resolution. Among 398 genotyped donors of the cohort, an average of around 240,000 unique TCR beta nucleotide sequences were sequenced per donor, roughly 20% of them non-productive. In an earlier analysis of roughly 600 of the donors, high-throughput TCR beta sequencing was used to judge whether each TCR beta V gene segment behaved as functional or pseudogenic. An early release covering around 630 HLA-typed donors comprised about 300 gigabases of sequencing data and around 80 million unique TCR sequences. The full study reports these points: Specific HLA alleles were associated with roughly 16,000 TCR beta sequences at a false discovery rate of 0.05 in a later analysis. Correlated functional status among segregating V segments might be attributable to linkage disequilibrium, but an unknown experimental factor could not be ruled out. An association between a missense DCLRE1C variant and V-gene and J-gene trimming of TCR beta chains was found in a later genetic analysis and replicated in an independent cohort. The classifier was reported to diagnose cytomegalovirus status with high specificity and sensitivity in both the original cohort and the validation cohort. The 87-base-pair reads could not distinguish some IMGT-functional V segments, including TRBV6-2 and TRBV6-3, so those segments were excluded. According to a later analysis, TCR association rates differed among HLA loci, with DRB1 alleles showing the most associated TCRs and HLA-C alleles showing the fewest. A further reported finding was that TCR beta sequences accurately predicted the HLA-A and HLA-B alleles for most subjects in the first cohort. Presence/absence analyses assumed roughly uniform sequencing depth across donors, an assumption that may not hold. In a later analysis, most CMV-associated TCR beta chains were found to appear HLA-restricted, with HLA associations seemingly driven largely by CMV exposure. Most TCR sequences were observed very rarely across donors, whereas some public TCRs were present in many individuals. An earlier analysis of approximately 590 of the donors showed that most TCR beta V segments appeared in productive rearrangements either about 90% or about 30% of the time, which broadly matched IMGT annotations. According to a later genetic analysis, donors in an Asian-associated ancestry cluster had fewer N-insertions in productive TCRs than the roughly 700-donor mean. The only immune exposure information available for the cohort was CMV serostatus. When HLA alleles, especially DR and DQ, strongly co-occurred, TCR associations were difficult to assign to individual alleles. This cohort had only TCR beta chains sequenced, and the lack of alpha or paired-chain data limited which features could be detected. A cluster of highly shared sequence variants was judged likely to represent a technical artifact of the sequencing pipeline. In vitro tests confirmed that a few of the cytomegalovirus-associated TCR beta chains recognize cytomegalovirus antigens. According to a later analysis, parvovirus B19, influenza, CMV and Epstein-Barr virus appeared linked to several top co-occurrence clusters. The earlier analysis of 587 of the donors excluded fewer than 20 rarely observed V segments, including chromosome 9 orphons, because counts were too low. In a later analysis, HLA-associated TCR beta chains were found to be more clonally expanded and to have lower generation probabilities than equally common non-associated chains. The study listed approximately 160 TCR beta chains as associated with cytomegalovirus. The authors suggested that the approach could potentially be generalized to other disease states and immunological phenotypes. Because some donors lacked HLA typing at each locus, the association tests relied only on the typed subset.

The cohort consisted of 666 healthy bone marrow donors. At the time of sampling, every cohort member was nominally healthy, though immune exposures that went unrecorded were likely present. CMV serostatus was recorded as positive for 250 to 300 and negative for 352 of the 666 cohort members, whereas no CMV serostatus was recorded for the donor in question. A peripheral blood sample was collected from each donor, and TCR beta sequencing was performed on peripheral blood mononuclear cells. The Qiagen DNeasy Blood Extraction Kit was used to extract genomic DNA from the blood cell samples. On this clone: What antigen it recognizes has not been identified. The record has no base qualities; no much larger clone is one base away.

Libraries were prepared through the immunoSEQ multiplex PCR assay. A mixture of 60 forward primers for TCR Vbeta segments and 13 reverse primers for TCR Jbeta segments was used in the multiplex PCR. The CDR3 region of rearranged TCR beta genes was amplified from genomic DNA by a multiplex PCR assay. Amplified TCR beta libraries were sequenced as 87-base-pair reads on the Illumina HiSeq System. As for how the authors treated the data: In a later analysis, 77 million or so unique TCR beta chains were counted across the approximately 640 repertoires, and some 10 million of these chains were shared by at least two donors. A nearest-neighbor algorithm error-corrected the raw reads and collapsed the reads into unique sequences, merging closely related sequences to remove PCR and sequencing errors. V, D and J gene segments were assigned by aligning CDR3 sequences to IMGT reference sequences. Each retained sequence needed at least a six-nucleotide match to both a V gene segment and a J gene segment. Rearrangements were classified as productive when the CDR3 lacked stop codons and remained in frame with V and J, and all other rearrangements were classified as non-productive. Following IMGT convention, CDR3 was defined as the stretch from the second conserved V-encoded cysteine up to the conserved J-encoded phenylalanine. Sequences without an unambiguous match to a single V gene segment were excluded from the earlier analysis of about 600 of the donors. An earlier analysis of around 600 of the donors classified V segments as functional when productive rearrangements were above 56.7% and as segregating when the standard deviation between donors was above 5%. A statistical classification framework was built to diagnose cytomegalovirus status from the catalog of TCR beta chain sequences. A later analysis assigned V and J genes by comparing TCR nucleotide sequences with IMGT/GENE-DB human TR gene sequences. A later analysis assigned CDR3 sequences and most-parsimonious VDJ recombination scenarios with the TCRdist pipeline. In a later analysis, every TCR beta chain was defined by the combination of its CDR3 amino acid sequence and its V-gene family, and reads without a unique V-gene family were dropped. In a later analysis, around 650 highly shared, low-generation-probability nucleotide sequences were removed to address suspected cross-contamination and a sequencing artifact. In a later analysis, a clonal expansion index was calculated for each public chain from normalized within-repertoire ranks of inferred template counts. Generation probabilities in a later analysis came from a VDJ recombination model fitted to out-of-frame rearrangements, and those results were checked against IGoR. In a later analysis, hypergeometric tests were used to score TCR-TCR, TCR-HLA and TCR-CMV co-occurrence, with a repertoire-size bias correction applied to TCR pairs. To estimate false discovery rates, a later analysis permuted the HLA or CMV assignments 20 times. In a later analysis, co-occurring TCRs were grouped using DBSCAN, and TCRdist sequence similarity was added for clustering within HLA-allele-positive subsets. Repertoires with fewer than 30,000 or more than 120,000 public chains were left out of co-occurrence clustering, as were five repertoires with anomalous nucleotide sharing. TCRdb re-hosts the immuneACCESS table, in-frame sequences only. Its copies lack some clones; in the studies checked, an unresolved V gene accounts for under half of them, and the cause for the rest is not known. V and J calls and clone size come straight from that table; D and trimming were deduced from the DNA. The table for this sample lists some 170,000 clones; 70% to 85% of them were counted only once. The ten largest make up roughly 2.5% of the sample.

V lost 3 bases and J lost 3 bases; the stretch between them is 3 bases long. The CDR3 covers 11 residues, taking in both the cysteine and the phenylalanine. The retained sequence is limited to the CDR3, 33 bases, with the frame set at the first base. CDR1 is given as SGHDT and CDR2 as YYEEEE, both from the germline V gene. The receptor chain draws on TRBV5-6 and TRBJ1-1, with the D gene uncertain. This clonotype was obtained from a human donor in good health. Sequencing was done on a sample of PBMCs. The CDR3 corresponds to CASSSYTEAFF. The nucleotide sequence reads TGTGCCAGCAGCTCCTACACTGAAGCTTTCTTT.